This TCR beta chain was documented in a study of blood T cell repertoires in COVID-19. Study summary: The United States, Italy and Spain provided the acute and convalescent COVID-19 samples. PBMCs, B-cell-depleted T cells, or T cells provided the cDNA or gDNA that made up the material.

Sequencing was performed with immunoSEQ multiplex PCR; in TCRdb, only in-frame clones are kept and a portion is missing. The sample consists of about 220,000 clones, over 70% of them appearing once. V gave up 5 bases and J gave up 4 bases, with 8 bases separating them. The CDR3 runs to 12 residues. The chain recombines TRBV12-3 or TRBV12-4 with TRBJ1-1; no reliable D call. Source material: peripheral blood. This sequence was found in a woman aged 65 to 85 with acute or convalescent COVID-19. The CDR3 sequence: CASSPDSTEAFF. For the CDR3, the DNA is TGTGCCAGCAGTCCCGATAGCACTGAAGCTTTCTTT.